The entry that follows covers one T cell receptor beta chain sequence. The data are from a study of OX40 agonist ivuxolimab in advanced cancers. The overall study: It was ivuxolimab, an agonistic anti-OX40 (CD134) antibody, that patients were treated with.

Using immunoSEQ multiplex PCR, the repertoire was profiled, and TCRdb retains in-frame clones only, with some absent. Of 12,000 to 15,000 clones listed, more than 75% are singletons. The germline gives CDR1 WNHNN, CDR2 SYGVQD (reference sequence). Trimming removed 5 bases from V and 5 bases from J, with 10 bases in between. The CDR3 sequence is 13 residues long. Exclusion applied to patients with autoimmune disease history or systemic immunosuppression. This TCR came from an adult with an advanced solid tumor such as melanoma, head and neck, liver or kidney cancer. J is TRBJ1-5 and V is TRBV10-1; tentative D call: TRBD1 (5 bases). Sequences were derived from CD4+ or CD8+ T cells sorted from blood, sampled in a trial of the OX40 agonist ivuxolimab. DNA of the CDR3: TGCGCCAGCAGTACCGCGGGGGATCAGCCCCAGCATTTT. Its protein product is CASSTAGDQPQHF.